One TCR beta chain is described in this entry. No antigen is known for it. Base-call qualities are not available, and no considerably larger clone is one nucleotide away. The record originates from a study of OX40 agonist ivuxolimab in advanced cancers. About the study as a whole: The costimulatory receptor OX40 (CD134) was targeted by ivuxolimab, a fully human IgG2 agonistic monoclonal antibody. Intravenous ivuxolimab was administered to patients every 2 weeks at six dose levels: 0.01, 0.1, 0.3, 1.5, 3 and 10 mg/kg. Of the approximately 50 dose-escalation patients, hepatocellular carcinoma was present in 19, melanoma in about 15, renal cell carcinoma in 9 and head and neck cancer in 9. In the dose-escalation cohort, about four fifths of patients were male, and the mean age was 60 years with a range of roughly 23 to 79. Prior anti-PD-1, anti-PD-L1 or anti-CTLA-4 therapy was permitted, and less than 45% of dose-escalation patients had received checkpoint inhibitors. Three dose-escalation patients achieved partial responses, one with hepatocellular carcinoma and two with cutaneous melanoma. Peripheral TCRbeta sequencing was intended to test whether TCR sequence diversity was altered and clonal T-cell expansion was caused by ivuxolimab. The paper describes the monotherapy dose-escalation part (N of about 57 patients) of the phase I trial of ivuxolimab. Broader findings and caveats from the paper: Clonal expansion of both CD4+ and CD8+ blood T cells was observed from baseline to week 6 at doses 0.1 to 3.0 mg/kg. In the 0.1-3.0 mg/kg groups, partial responders had among the lowest normalized peripheral clonal expansion, particularly in CD8+ T cells. On average, CD8+ T cells showed more expanded clones than CD4+ T cells after ivuxolimab. The antigen specificity of the peripheral T cells that underwent clonal expansion was not determined. Low levels of normalized T-cell clonal expansion were also shown by some nonresponding patients.

From the cysteine up to the phenylalanine, the CDR3 has a length of 15 residues. Only the CDR3 DNA is retained, 45 bases long and in frame from the first base. V sheds 6 bases and J sheds 1 base, leaving 13 bases between their ends. The germline V gene (reference sequence) supplies CDR1 PRHDT and CDR2 FYEKMQ. The trial excluded patients who had a history of autoimmune disease or who were on systemic immunosuppression. Peripheral blood for TCR sequencing was collected from all dose cohorts at baseline, on cycle 4 day 1, and on cycle 7 day 1. Samples came from an open-label, multicenter, first-in-human phase I dose-escalation trial of ivuxolimab. The trial enrolled adults with locally advanced or metastatic head and neck squamous cell, hepatocellular, melanoma or renal cell carcinoma. Before TCR sequencing, CD4+ T cells and CD8+ T cells were sorted from peripheral blood as separate populations. Genomic DNA was extracted from sorted cells for sequencing of the TCRbeta CDR3 region. TCRbeta CDR3 regions were sequenced using the immunoSEQ Assay. TCRdb limited this immuneACCESS table to in-frame rearrangements with V and J called. A share of clones is missing; checked studies link under half to unresolved V genes, and the rest is unexplained. Within this sample are fewer than 80,000 clones, with roughly nine tenths of them counted one time only. The top ten hold 5.5% to 6.5% of the sample.

Here the sequenced sample was CD4+ or CD8+ T cells sorted from blood, taken in a trial of the OX40 agonist ivuxolimab. Recombination connected TRBV13 to TRBJ2-1; a weak D assignment points to TRBD1 (6 bases agree). The source of this sequence is an adult with an advanced solid tumor such as melanoma, head and neck, liver or kidney cancer. The CDR3 sequence is CASRKQGYSYNEQFF. The DNA sequence follows: TGTGCCAGCAGAAAACAGGGATATTCCTACAATGAGCAGTTCTTC.